The clone carrying this T cell receptor beta chain was observed at least ten times. The antigen remains undetermined. The germline gives CDR1 SGHVS, CDR2 FQNEAQ. Trimming shortened V by 5 bases and J by 3 bases, and 10 bases separated the two germline ends. The CDR3 is made up of 14 amino acids. Each CDR3 protein gets one entry after TCRdb re-called the RT-PCR reads with MiXCR. The table lists 650,000 or so distinct CDR3 sequences, approximately 14% of them singletons. The entry originates in a study of response to subunit inactivated influenza vaccine. General study findings and limits: Authors suggested each seasonal influenza vaccination recruits few new T cells.

Sequenced here: PBMCs from blood, sampled 14 to 15 days before vaccination. This chain uses TRBV7-8 with TRBJ2-2; D is unclear. This sequence was found in a man aged 50 to 60 who received an inactivated influenza vaccine. CDR3 protein: CASSDLAYTGELFF. In DNA, the CDR3 is TGTGCCAGCAGCGACCTGGCTTACACCGGGGAGCTGTTTTTT.